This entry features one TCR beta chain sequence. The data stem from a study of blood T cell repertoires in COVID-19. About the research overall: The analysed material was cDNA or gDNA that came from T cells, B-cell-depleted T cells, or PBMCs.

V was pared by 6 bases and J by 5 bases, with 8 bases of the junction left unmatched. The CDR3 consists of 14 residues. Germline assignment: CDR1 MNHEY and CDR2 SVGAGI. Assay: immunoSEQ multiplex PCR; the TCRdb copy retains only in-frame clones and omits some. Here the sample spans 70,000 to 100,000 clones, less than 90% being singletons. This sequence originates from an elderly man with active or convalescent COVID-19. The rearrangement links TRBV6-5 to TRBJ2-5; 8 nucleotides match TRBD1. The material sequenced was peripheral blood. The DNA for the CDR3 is TGTGCCAGCAGGGGGACAGGTTGGGAGGAGACCCAGTACTTC. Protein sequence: CASRGTGWEETQYF.